These 23 T cell receptor beta chains were sequenced from one sample in a study of blood T cell repertoires in COVID-19. Sequenced by immunoSEQ multiplex PCR; TCRdb stores in-frame clones only, minus some. In the table there are around 280,000 clones, 87% of which are singletons. The sequenced sample consisted of peripheral blood. Receptors were obtained from a woman between 50 and 59 years old who had recovered from COVID-19.

The chain is built from TRBV6-4 and TRBJ1-3; D perhaps matches TRBD1 (5 bases). The CDR3 is 15 amino acids. V gave up 5 bases and J gave up 3 bases, with 14 bases separating them. Looked up from germline, CDR1 is MRHNA and CDR2 is SNTAGT. The CDR3 loop is CASSSSGVGGNTIYF. CDR3 sequence (DNA): TGTGCCAGCAGTTCCTCGGGGGTAGGTGGAAACACCATATATTTT.

The J gene is TRBJ2-7, the V gene TRBV13; a weak D match, TRBD1 (5 bases). Germline values: CDR1 PRHDT, CDR2 FYEKMQ (reference sequence). Trimming left V 3 bases short and J 0 bases short, with 9 bases between. CDR3 length equals 14 residues. CDR3: CASSFNRLSYEQYF. The CDR3 bases are TGTGCCAGCAGCTTCAACAGGCTCTCCTACGAGCAGTACTTC.

The chain recombines TRBV7-9 with TRBJ1-2; D is unclear. Germline lookup yields CDR1 SEHNR and CDR2 FQNEAQ (reference sequence). The CDR3 length is 12 residues. Trimming left V 4 bases short and J 0 bases short, with 3 bases between. The CDR3 reads CASSSSNYGYTF. The CDR3 nucleotides read TGTGCCAGCAGCTCGTCTAACTATGGCTACACCTTC.

V and J are TRBV15 and TRBJ2-2; TRBD2 matches 7 bases. The germline gives CDR1 LNHNV, CDR2 YYDKDF (reference sequence). The ends lost 0 bases at V and 5 bases at J; junction bases unmatched: 9. CDR3 length: 17 amino acids. The CDR3 region is CATSRDLPGEGTGELFF. The CDR3, as DNA: TGTGCCACCAGCAGAGATCTTCCGGGGGAGGGGACCGGGGAGCTGTTTTTT.

The V call is TRBV24-1, the J call TRBJ2-5; 8 bases agree with TRBD1. Germline trimming cut 6 bases from V and 5 bases from J; bases unmatched to any gene: 7. CDR1 and CDR2 from the germline V gene are KGHDR and SFDVKD. The length of the CDR3 is 14 residues. CDR3: CATSTTGGSETQYF. The DNA of the CDR3 is TGTGCCACCAGTACCACAGGGGGGTCGGAGACCCAGTACTTC.

This clone was seen once. This rearrangement joins TRBV2 to TRBJ2-3; D may be TRBD2 (6 bases). Germline loops: CDR1 SNHLY, CDR2 FYNNEI. V lost 8 bases to trimming and J lost 0 bases, with 15 bases between them. This CDR3 is built from 15 residues. CDR3 sequence: CASGGWDSSTDTQYF. In DNA form, the CDR3 reads TGTGCCAGCGGGGGTTGGGACTCCAGCACAGATACGCAGTATTTT.

This rearrangement joins TRBV5-6 to TRBJ1-2, with 11 bases that match TRBD1. CDR1 is SGHDT and CDR2 is YYEEEE in the germline V gene. V lost 3 bases to trimming and J lost 2 bases; unmatched junction nucleotides: 3. The CDR3 extends over 15 amino acids. The CDR3 loop is CASSWGQGGNYGYTF. As DNA, the CDR3 is TGTGCCAGCAGCTGGGGACAGGGGGGAAACTATGGCTACACCTTC.

V usage is TRBV19 and J usage is TRBJ1-2; 7 bases agree with TRBD1. Germline values: CDR1 LNHDA, CDR2 SQIVND (reference sequence). V lost 5 bases to trimming and J lost 3 bases; unmatched junction nucleotides: 9. The CDR3 has 15 amino acids. CDR3 bases: TGTGCCAGTAGTCCATCGACAGGGACCTACTATGGCTACACCTTC. Translated: CASSPSTGTYYGYTF.

The V call is TRBV10-2, the J call TRBJ1-2; 7 bases are shared with TRBD1. V shed 5 bases, J shed 3 bases, and the junction held 3 bases outside the gene matches. Germline-derived CDR1 and CDR2 are WSHSY and SAAADI. The CDR3 extends over 13 amino acids. CDR3: CASSPGTDYGYTF. The CDR3 region has the DNA TGCGCCAGCAGTCCCGGGACAGACTATGGCTACACCTTC.

This clone has only one observation. Other DNA sequences from this sample encode an identical CDR3 as well. The chain recombines TRBV28 with TRBJ1-2; possibly TRBD1 for D (5 bases). The length of the CDR3 is 12 residues. V was shortened by 2 bases and J by 5 bases, with 6 bases between the two germline ends. Germline V gives CDR1 MDHEN, CDR2 SYDVKM. The CDR3 DNA reads as TGTGCCAGCAGTTTAACAGGTTATGGCTACACCTTC. It yields the protein CASSLTGYGYTF.

The rearrangement links TRBV15 to TRBJ2-3, with 8 bases that match TRBD1. This CDR3 region has 13 residues. J gave up 1 base and V 6 bases, and 0 bases lay outside the gene matches. Germline CDR1 and CDR2: LNHNV and YYDKDF (reference sequence). CDR3 residues: CATRDRGTDTQYF. CDR3 nucleotides: TGTGCCACCAGGGACAGGGGCACAGATACGCAGTATTTT. Supplemented by reference TRBV15 and TRBJ2-3, the full variable domain reads DAMVIQNPRYQVTQFGKPVTLSCSQTLNHNVMYWYQQKSSQAPKLLFHYYDKDFNNEADTPDNFQSRRPNTSFCFLDIRSPGLGDTAMYLCATRDRGTDTQYFGPGTRLTVL.

CDR3 sequence: CATSDRLAGPYNEQFF. The CDR3 DNA is TGTGCCACCAGTGATCGACTAGCGGGACCCTACAATGAGCAGTTCTTC. The chain is built from TRBV24-1 and TRBJ2-1, with 11 bases aligning to TRBD2. Unmatched junction bases numbered 2, after V lost 3 bases and J lost 2 bases. Germline CDR1 reads KGHDR; CDR2 reads SFDVKD. This CDR3 is built from 16 residues.

V and J are TRBV7-9 and TRBJ1-2; 9 nucleotides agree with TRBD1. There are 18 residues in the CDR3. V dropped 5 bases and J dropped 3; count of bases not matched to a gene: 16. CDR1 and CDR2 (germline): SEHNR, FQNEAQ (reference sequence). The CDR3: CASSLTPASGTGYYGYTF. The CDR3 coding sequence is TGTGCCAGCAGCCTGACGCCCGCCTCCGGGACAGGGTACTATGGCTACACCTTC.

The V call is TRBV7-2, the J call TRBJ1-3, with D uncertain. The CDR3 is made up of 13 amino acids. The V end lost 1 base, the J end lost 4 bases, and 5 bases lay between the germline ends. Germline V gene lookup returns CDR1 SGHTA and CDR2 FQGNSA. CDR3 region: CASSLEQGNTIYF. In nucleotides, the CDR3 is TGTGCCAGCAGCTTAGAACAGGGAAACACCATATATTTT.

The chain has TRBV6-5 and TRBJ2-7, with TRBD1 matching 7 bases. Per germline, CDR1 MNHEY and CDR2 SVGAGI. The CDR3 consists of 12 residues. The J segment lost 5 bases and the V segment lost 6 bases, leaving 4 bases of the junction unmatched. CDR3 nucleotides: TGTGCCAGCAGAGGGACAGTAAACGAGCAGTACTTC. Its protein is CASRGTVNEQYF.

The sample holds a few counts of this clone. This chain links TRBV6-5 with TRBJ1-5, with TRBD1 identical over 8 bases. CDR1 and CDR2 (germline): MNHEY, SVGAGI. J lost 3 bases, V lost 6 bases, and 7 bases had no gene match. This CDR3 is 15 amino acids long. CDR3 loop: CASSKGQGFNQPQHF. For the CDR3, the DNA is TGTGCCAGCAGCAAAGGACAGGGATTCAATCAGCCCCAGCATTTT.

In its sample, this clone was seen once. The CDR3 region has the DNA TGTGCCAGCAGCTTGGTCACAGGGGAAAACACCATATATTTT. Translating it yields CASSLVTGENTIYF. J is TRBJ1-3 and V is TRBV5-6; 7 bases are shared with TRBD1. The CDR3 runs 14 residues. Germline CDR1 SGHDT, CDR2 YYEEEE. J gave up 6 bases and V 0 bases, and 3 bases lay outside the gene matches.

The chain joins TRBV24-1 to TRBJ1-5; D ambiguous. This CDR3 is 13 amino acids long. Germline V lookup: CDR1 KGHDR, CDR2 SFDVKD. Trimming removed 9 bases at V and 6 bases at J, with 14 bases between. The CDR3 DNA sequence: TGTGCCACCTTACAACCGGGAACTCAGCCCCAGCATTTT. This gives the protein CATLQPGTQPQHF.

The genes are TRBV5-4 and TRBJ2-6; D not resolved. V lost 0 bases, J lost 2 bases, and 18 bases lay in between. The CDR3 consists of 19 residues. Germline CDR1 and CDR2: SGHNT and YYREEE (reference sequence). The CDR3 DNA sequence: TGTGCCAGCAGCTTGGCCAATTCGCTAGGTACGGCTGGGGCCAACGTCCTGACTTTC. Encoded protein: CASSLANSLGTAGANVLTF.

The J gene is TRBJ1-5, the V gene TRBV6-1; tentative D call: TRBD1 (5 bases). The germline V gene has CDR1 MNHNS and CDR2 SASEGT. With 2 bases removed from V and 5 bases from J, the gap between germline ends came to 13 bases. The CDR3 has 15 residues. CDR3 residues: CASSEMQGSDQPQHF. For the CDR3, the DNA is TGTGCCAGCAGTGAAATGCAGGGAAGTGATCAGCCCCAGCATTTT.

V usage is TRBV5-4 and J usage is TRBJ2-4; 11 bases match TRBD2. Germline assignment: CDR1 SGHNT and CDR2 YYREEE (reference sequence). V dropped 0 bases and J dropped 8; count of bases not matched to a gene: 19. The length of the CDR3 is 20 residues. In nucleotides, the CDR3 is TGTGCCAGCAGCTTGGCCCCGATGGATAGCGGGAGGGCCGGGTGGGACATTCAGTACTTC. Its protein is CASSLAPMDSGRAGWDIQYF. Supplemented by reference TRBV5-4 and TRBJ2-4, the full variable domain reads ETGVTQSPTHLIKTRGQQVTLRCSSQSGHNTVSWYQQALGQGPQFIFQYYREEENGRGNFPPRFSGLQFPNYSSELNVNALELDDSALYLCASSLAPMDSGRAGWDIQYFGAGTRLSVL.

The chain is built from TRBV30 and TRBJ2-3; 10 bases map to TRBD2. V lost 4 bases, J lost 6 bases, and 7 bases stayed unmatched. CDR1 is GTSNPN and CDR2 is SVGIG in the germline V gene (reference sequence). CDR3 length equals 14 residues. The CDR3 sequence: CAWNQRGGHDTQYF. DNA for the CDR3: TGTGCCTGGAACCAGCGGGGGGGCCACGATACGCAGTATTTT.

The chain recombines TRBV4-2 with TRBJ1-5; weak D call: TRBD1 (5 bases). CDR3 length: 18 residues. V gave up 0 bases and J gave up 3 bases, with 18 bases separating them. Germline lookup yields CDR1 LGHNA and CDR2 YNFKEQ. The CDR3 region is CASSQETGGTLFNQPQHF. The CDR3 nucleotides are TGTGCCAGCAGCCAAGAAACCGGGGGTACCCTATTCAATCAGCCCCAGCATTTT.